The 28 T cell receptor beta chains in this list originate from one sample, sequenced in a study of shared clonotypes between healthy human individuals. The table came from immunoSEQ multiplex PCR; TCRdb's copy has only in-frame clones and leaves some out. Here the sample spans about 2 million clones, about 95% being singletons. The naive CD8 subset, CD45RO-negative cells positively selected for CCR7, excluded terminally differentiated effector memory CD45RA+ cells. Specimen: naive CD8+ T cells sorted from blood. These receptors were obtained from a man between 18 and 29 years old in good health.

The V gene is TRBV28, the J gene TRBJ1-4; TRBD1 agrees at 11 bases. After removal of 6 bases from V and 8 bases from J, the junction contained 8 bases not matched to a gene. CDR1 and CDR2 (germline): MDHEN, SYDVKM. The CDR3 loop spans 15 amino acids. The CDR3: CASSLMGTGGEKLFF. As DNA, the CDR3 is TGTGCCAGCAGCCTCATGGGGACAGGGGGAGAAAAACTGTTTTTT. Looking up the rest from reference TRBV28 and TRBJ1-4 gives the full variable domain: DVKVTQSSRYLVKRTGEKVFLECVQDMDHENMFWYRQDPGLGLRLIYFSYDVKMKEKGDIPEGYSVSREKKERFSLILESASTNQTSMYLCASSLMGTGGEKLFFGSGTQLSVL.

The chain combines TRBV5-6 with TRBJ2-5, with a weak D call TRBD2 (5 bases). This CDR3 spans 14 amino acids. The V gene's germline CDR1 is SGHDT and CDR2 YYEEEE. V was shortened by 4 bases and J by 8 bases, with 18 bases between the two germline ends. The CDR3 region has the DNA TGTGCCAGCAGCACCCCCGACCGGGGTTACACCCAGTACTTC. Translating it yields CASSTPDRGYTQYF.

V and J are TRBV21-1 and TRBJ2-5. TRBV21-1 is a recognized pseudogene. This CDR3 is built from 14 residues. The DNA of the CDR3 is TGTGCCAGCAGCAAAGCTAGACCACAAGAGACCCAGTACTTC. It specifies CASSKARPQETQYF.

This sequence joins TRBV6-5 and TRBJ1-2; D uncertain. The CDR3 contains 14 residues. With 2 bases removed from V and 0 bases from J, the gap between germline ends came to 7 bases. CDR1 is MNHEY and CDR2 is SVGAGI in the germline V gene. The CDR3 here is CASSYGEANYGYTF. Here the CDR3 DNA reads TGTGCCAGCAGTTACGGGGAAGCTAACTATGGCTACACCTTC.

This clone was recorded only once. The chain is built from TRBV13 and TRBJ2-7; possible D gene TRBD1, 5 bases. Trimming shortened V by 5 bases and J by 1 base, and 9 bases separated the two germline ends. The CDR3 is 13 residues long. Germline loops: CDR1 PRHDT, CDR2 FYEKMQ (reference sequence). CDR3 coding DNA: TGTGCCAGCAGCGATCAGGGATCCTACGAGCAGTACTTC. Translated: CASSDQGSYEQYF. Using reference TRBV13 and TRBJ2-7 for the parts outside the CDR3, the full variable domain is AAGVIQSPRHLIKEKRETATLKCYPIPRHDTVYWYQQGPGQDPQFLISFYEKMQSDKGSIPDRFSAQQFSDYHSELNMSSLELGDSALYFCASSDQGSYEQYFGPGTRLTVT.

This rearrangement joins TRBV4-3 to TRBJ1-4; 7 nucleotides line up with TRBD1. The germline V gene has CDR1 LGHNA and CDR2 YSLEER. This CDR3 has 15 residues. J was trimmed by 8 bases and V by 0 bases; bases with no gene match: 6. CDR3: CASSQDGSGGEKLFF. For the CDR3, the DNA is TGCGCCAGCAGCCAAGATGGATCAGGGGGAGAAAAACTGTTTTTT.

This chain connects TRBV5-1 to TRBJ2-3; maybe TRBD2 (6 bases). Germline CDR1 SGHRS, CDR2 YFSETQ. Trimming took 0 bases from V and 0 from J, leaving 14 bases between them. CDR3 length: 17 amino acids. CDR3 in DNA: TGCGCCAGCAGCTTGGTTACCGGGACTTCTAGCACAGATACGCAGTATTTT. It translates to CASSLVTGTSSTDTQYF. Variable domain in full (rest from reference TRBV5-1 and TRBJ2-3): KAGVTQTPRYLIKTRGQQVTLSCSPISGHRSVSWYQQTPGQGLQFLFEYFSETQRNKGNFPGRFSGRQFSNSRSEMNVSTLELGDSALYLCASSLVTGTSSTDTQYFGPGTRLTVL.

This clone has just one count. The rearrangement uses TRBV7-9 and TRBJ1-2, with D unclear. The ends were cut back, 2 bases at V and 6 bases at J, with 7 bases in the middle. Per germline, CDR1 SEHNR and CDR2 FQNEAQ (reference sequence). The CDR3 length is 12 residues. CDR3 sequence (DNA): TGTGCCAGCAGCTTAATTTCAAATGGCTACACCTTC. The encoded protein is CASSLISNGYTF.

The CDR3 region has the DNA TGTGCCAGCAGCTCTCAACTCACAGGGGCCTACGAGCAGTACTTC. As protein: CASSSQLTGAYEQYF. The chain is built from TRBV7-9 and TRBJ2-7; the match to TRBD1 covers 7 bases. V shed 4 bases and J 2 bases; nucleotides not matched to a gene: 8. Germline CDR1 and CDR2: SEHNR and FQNEAQ (reference sequence). This CDR3 has 15 residues.

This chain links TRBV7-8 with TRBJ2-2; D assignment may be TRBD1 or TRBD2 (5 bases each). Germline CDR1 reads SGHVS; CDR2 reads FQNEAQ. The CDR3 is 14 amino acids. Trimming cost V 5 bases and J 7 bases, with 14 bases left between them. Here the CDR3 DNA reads TGTGCCAGCAGCCCCCGACCTGGGGGCGGGGAGCTGTTTTTT. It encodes CASSPRPGGGELFF.

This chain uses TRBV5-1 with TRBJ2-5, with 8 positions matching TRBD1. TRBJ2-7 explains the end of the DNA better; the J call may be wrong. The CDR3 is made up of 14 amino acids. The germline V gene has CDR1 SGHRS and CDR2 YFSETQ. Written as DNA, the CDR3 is TGCGCCAGCAGCCCGGACAGGGAATTCTACGAGCAGTACTTC. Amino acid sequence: CASSPDREFYEQYF.

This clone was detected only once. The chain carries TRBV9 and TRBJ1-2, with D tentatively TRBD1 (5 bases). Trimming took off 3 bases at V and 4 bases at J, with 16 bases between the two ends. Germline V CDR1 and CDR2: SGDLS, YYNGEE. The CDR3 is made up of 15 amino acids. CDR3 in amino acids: CASSAEGLQIYGYTF. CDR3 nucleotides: TGTGCCAGCAGCGCAGAGGGGTTGCAGATCTATGGCTACACCTTC.

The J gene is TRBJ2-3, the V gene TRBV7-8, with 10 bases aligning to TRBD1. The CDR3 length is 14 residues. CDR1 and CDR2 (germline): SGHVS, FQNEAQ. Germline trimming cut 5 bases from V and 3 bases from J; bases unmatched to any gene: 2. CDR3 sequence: CASSLDRGTDTQYF. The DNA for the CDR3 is TGTGCCAGCAGCCTGGACAGGGGGACAGATACGCAGTATTTT.

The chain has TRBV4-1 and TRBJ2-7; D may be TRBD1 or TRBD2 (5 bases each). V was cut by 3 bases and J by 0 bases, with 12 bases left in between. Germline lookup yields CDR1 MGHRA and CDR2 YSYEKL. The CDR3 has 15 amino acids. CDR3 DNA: TGCGCCAGCAGCCACGGGACGGACGGCTCCTACGAGCAGTACTTC. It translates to CASSHGTDGSYEQYF.

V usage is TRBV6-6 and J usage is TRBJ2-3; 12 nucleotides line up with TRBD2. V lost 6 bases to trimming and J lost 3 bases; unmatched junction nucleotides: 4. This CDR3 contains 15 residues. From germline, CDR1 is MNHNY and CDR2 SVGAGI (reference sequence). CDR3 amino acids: CASSRTSGETDTQYF. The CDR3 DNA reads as TGTGCCAGCAGCCGGACTAGCGGGGAGACAGATACGCAGTATTTT.

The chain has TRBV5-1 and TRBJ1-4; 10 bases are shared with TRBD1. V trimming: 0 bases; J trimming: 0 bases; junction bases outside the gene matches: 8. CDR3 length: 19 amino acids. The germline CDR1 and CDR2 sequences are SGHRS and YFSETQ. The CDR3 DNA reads TGCGCCAGCAGCTTGGTGGGGATAGGACAGGGGGCAACTAATGAAAAACTGTTTTTT. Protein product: CASSLVGIGQGATNEKLFF.

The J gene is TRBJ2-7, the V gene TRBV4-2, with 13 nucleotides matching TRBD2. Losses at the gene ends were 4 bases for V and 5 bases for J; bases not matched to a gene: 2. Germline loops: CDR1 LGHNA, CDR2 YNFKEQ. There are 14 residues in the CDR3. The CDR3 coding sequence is TGTGCCAGCAGCCGACTAGCGGGGGGAGACGAGCAGTACTTC. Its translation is CASSRLAGGDEQYF.

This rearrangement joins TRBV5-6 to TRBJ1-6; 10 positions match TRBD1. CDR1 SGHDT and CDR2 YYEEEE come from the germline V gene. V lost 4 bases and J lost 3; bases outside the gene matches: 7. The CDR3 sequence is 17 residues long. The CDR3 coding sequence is TGTGCCAGCAGCACCCGGACAGGGGGAATCTATAATTCACCCCTCCACTTT. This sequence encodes CASSTRTGGIYNSPLHF.

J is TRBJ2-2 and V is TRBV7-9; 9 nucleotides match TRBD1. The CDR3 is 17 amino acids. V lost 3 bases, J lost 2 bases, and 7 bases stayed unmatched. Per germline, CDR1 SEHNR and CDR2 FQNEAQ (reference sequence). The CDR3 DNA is TGTGCCAGCAGCTTTACGACAGGGGGATATAACACCGGGGAGCTGTTTTTT. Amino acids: CASSFTTGGYNTGELFF.

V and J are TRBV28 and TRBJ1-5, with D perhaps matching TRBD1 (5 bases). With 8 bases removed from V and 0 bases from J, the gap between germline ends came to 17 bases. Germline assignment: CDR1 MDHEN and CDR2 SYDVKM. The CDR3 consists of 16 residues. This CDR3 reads CASRTDRNYSNQPQHF. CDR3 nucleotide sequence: TGTGCCAGCCGTACCGACAGAAATTATAGCAATCAGCCCCAGCATTTT.

The chain's CDR3 is CASSYTISYEQYF. The CDR3 region has the DNA TGTGCCAGTAGTTATACAATCTCCTACGAGCAGTACTTC. V is TRBV19 and J is TRBJ2-7; D is ambiguous. The CDR3 is made up of 13 amino acids. V lost 5 bases and J lost 0, with 8 bases in between. CDR1 is LNHDA, CDR2 SQIVND, per germline (reference sequence).

CDR3 loop: CATSRDQEGPHSYEQYF. The CDR3 DNA sequence: TGTGCCACCAGCAGAGATCAAGAGGGGCCCCACTCCTACGAGCAGTACTTC. The V call is TRBV15, the J call TRBJ2-7; D might be TRBD1 or TRBD2, each matching 5 bases. CDR1 and CDR2 from the germline V gene are LNHNV and YYDKDF (reference sequence). The CDR3 spans 17 residues. V was pared by 0 bases and J by 0 bases, with 15 bases between.

The chain's CDR3 is CASTGRADTGELFF. Written as DNA, the CDR3 is TGTGCCAGCACCGGGAGGGCCGACACCGGGGAGCTGTTTTTT. The chain recombines TRBV9 with TRBJ2-2, with 8 bases aligning to TRBD2. Germline CDR1 reads SGDLS; CDR2 reads YYNGEE. The CDR3 contains 14 residues. Losses at the gene ends were 6 bases for V and 3 bases for J; bases not matched to a gene: 4.

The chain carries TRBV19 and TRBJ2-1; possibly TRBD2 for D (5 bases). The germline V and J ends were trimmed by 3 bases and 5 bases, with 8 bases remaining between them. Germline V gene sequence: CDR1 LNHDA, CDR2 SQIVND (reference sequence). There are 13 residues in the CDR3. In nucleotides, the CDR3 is TGTGCCAGTAGTATTTACGGGAACAATGAGCAGTTCTTC. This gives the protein CASSIYGNNEQFF.

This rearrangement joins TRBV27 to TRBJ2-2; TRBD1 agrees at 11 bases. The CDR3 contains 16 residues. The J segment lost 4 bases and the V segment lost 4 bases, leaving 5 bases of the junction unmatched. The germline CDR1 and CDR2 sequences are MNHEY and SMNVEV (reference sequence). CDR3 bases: TGTGCCAGCAGTTGGCTAGGACAGGGGGCCACCGGGGAGCTGTTTTTT. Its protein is CASSWLGQGATGELFF.

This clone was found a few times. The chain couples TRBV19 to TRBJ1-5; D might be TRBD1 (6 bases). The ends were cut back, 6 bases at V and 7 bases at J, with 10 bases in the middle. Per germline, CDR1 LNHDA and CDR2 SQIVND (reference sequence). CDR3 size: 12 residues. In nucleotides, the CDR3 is TGTGCCAGTAGGGGGACAAACCAGCCCCAGCATTTT. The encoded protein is CASRGTNQPQHF.

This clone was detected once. The CDR3 DNA sequence: TGTGCCTGGAGTGTACAGGGGGGCACCATATATTTT. Translating gives CAWSVQGGTIYF. This sequence joins TRBV30 and TRBJ1-3, with 8 nucleotides matching TRBD1. CDR1 and CDR2 (germline): GTSNPN, SVGIG (reference sequence). The CDR3 is 12 amino acids. Trimming took 0 bases from V and 9 from J; bases not matched to a gene: 1.

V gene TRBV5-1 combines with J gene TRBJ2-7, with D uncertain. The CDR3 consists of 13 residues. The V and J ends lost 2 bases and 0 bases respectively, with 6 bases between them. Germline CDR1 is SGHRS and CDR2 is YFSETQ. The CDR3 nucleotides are TGCGCCAGCAGCTTTAAAGGCTCCTACGAGCAGTACTTC. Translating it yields CASSFKGSYEQYF.